In its sample, the clone carrying this TCR beta chain was seen many times. This entry is derived from a study of T cells of healthy individuals. MiXCR, applied by TCRdb to the 5' RACE reads, yields one record per CDR3 protein. This sample yields 55,000 to 65,000 distinct CDR3 sequences, of which about 17% are seen a single time; about 4.4% belongs to the top ten. This CDR3 is 14 amino acids long. V lost 5 bases, J lost 5 bases, and 15 bases lay in between. Per the germline V gene, CDR1 is SNHLY and CDR2 is FYNNEI. The TCR was taken from a human donor in good health. The rearrangement joins TRBV2 to TRBJ2-5; D perhaps matches TRBD1 (6 bases). The CDR3 sequence: CASSPGQRRETQYF. CDR3 bases: TGTGCCAGCAGTCCGGGACAAAGAAGGGAGACCCAGTACTTC. Complete variable domain (other parts from reference TRBV2 and TRBJ2-5): EPEVTQTPSHQVTQMGQEVILRCVPISNHLYFYWYRQILGQKVEFLVSFYNNEISEKSEIFDDQFSVERPDGSNFTLKIRSTKLEDSAMYFCASSPGQRRETQYFGPGTRLLVL.